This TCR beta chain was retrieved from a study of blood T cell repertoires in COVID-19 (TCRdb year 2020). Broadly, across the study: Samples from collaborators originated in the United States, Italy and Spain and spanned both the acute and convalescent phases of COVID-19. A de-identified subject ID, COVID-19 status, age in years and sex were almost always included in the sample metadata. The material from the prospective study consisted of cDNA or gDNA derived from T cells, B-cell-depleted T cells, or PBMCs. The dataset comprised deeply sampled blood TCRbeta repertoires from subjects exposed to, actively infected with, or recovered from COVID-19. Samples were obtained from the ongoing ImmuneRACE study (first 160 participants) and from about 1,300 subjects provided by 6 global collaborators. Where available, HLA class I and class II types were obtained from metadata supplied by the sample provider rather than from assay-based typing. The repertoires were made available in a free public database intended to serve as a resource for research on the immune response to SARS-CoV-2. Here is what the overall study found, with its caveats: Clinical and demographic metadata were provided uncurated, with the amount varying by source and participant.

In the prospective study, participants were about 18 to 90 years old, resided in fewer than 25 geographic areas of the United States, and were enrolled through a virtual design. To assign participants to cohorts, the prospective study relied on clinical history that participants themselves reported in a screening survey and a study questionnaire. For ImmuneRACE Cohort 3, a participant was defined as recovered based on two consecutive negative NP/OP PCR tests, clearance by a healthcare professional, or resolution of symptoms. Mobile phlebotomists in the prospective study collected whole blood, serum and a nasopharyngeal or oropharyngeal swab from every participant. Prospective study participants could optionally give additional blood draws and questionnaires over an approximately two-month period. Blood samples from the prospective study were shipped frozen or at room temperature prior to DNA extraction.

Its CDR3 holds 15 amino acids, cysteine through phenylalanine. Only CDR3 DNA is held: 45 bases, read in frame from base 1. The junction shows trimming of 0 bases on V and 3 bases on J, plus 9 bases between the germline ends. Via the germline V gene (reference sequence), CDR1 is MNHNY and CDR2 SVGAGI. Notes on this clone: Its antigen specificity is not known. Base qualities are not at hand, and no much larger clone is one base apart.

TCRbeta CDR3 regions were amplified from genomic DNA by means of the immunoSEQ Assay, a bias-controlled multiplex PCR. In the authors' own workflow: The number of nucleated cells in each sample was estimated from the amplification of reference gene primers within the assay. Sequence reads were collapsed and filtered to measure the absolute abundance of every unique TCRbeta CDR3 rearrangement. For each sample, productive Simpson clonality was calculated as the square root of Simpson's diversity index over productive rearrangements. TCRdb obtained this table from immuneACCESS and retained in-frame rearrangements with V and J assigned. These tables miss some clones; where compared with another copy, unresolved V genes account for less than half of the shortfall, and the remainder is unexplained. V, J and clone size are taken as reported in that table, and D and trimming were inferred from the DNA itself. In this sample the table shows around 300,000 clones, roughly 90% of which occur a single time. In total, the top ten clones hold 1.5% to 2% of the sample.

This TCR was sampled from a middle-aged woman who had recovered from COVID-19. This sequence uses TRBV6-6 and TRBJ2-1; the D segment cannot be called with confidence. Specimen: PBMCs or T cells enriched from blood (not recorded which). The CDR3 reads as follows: CASSYSNPVYNEQFF. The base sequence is TGTGCCAGCAGTTACTCGAATCCGGTCTACAATGAGCAGTTCTTC.